These T cell receptor beta chains were read from a single sample in a study of cytomegalovirus exposure and HLA in healthy donors. The data were produced by immunoSEQ multiplex PCR, yet TCRdb's version contains in-frame clones alone and is incomplete. This table holds 130,000 or so clones, around 80% found once. The specimen sequenced was PBMCs. The receptors come from a man aged 30 to 39 in good health and CMV-seronegative. Both conserved end residues are part of each CDR3. D genes are given only for firm matches. Clone sizes are given selectively: once, few, many, or a class where the clone is expanded.

v_gene: TRBV20-1
d_gene: -
len: 11
abundance: -
j_gene: TRBJ1-1
CDR3aa: CSHKQIAEAFF
CDR3nt: TGCAGTCATAAACAGATCGCTGAAGCTTTCTTT

v_gene: TRBV10-3
d_gene: -
len: 14
abundance: -
j_gene: TRBJ1-5
CDR3aa: CAISDQGGNQPQHF
CDR3nt: TGTGCCATCAGTGATCAGGGTGGGAATCAGCCCCAGCATTTT

v_gene: TRBV7-9
d_gene: -
len: 13
abundance: -
j_gene: TRBJ2-3
CDR3aa: CASSTRGADTQYF
CDR3nt: TGTGCCAGCAGCACCCGGGGTGCAGATACGCAGTATTTT

v_gene: TRBV9
d_gene: TRBD1
len: 16
abundance: -
j_gene: TRBJ2-7
CDR3aa: CASSVSPDRGSYEQYF
CDR3nt: TGTGCCAGCAGCGTAAGCCCCGACAGGGGGAGTTACGAGCAGTACTTC

v_gene: TRBV9
d_gene: -
len: 16
abundance: -
j_gene: TRBJ1-6
CDR3aa: CASSARLSGLASPLHF
CDR3nt: TGTGCCAGCAGCGCAAGACTCTCAGGGTTAGCTTCACCCCTCCACTTT

v_gene: TRBV6-4
d_gene: TRBD2
len: 15
abundance: -
j_gene: TRBJ2-5
CDR3aa: CATVPGLEVQETQYF
CDR3nt: TGTGCCACCGTACCGGGACTAGAGGTTCAAGAGACCCAGTACTTC

v_gene: TRBV10-3
d_gene: -
len: 14
abundance: once
j_gene: TRBJ2-7
CDR3aa: CAITQTLQVDEQYF
CDR3nt: TGTGCCATCACTCAGACTCTACAGGTCGACGAGCAGTACTTC

v_gene: TRBV6-5
d_gene: -
len: 14
abundance: -
j_gene: TRBJ1-2
CDR3aa: CASSYGSQSYGYTF
CDR3nt: TGTGCCAGCAGTTACGGGAGTCAGAGCTATGGCTACACCTTC

v_gene: TRBV5-1
d_gene: -
len: 13
abundance: -
j_gene: TRBJ2-5
CDR3aa: CASSRGQIETQYF
CDR3nt: TGCGCCAGCAGCCGAGGACAGATAGAGACCCAGTACTTC

v_gene: TRBV9
d_gene: -
len: 15
abundance: few
j_gene: TRBJ2-2
CDR3aa: CASSVGNRDTGELFF
CDR3nt: TGTGCCAGCAGCGTAGGTAACAGGGACACCGGGGAGCTGTTTTTT

v_gene: TRBV4-3
d_gene: -
len: 14
abundance: -
j_gene: TRBJ2-7
CDR3aa: CASSQRSYTYEQYF
CDR3nt: TGCGCCAGCAGCCAACGAAGTTACACCTACGAGCAGTACTTC

v_gene: TRBV7-2
d_gene: TRBD1
len: 15
abundance: -
j_gene: TRBJ1-3
CDR3aa: CASTRTGSSGNTIYF
CDR3nt: TGTGCCAGCACCCGGACAGGATCCTCTGGAAACACCATATATTTT

v_gene: TRBV6-5
d_gene: -
len: 14
abundance: -
j_gene: TRBJ2-4
CDR3aa: CASSRGLAKNIQYF
CDR3nt: TGTGCCAGCAGCAGAGGACTAGCCAAAAACATTCAGTACTTC

v_gene: TRBV5-1
d_gene: TRBD1
len: 15
abundance: -
j_gene: TRBJ1-4
CDR3aa: CASSLTQGVNEKLFF
CDR3nt: TGCGCCAGCAGCTTGACTCAGGGGGTAAATGAAAAACTGTTTTTT

v_gene: TRBV30
d_gene: -
len: 14
abundance: few
j_gene: TRBJ1-2
CDR3aa: CAWTAGAKHYGYTF
CDR3nt: TGTGCCTGGACAGCGGGGGCGAAACACTATGGCTACACCTTC

v_gene: TRBV6-5
d_gene: -
len: 15
abundance: -
j_gene: TRBJ1-1
CDR3aa: CASSRRGPRNTEAFF
CDR3nt: TGTGCCAGCAGTCGCAGGGGACCTAGGAACACTGAAGCTTTCTTT